A single sample gave rise to the 6 T cell receptor beta chains below, sequenced in a study of blood T cells in healthy people across ages. Primers used in a second PCR of about 6 to 12 cycles were a sample-barcoded 5' primer and a J-beta primer mix. TCRdb re-called the 5' RACE reads through MiXCR, storing one row per CDR3 protein. Of roughly 1.5 million distinct CDR3 sequences in the sample, 40% to 45% were seen once. The sample was blood. The receptors stem from a woman under 30 in good health.

There are a few counts of this clonotype. V is TRBV20-1 and J is TRBJ2-3; 10 bases are a match to TRBD2. With V trimmed by 6 bases and J by 4 bases, 7 bases remained unmatched. Germline V CDR1 and CDR2: DFQATT, SNEGSKA (reference sequence). The CDR3 runs to 14 residues. For the CDR3, the DNA is TGCAGTGCGCCTACTAGCGGGGTGGCAGATACGCAGTATTTT. Translation: CSAPTSGVADTQYF.

The rearrangement joins TRBV20-1 to TRBJ2-1, with D possibly called TRBD1 or TRBD2 (5 bases each). This CDR3 contains 15 residues. Germline V gene lookup returns CDR1 DFQATT and CDR2 SNEGSKA (reference sequence). V gave up 4 bases and J gave up 6 bases, with 19 bases separating them. This CDR3 is CSATLTGTTPNEQFF. The DNA of the CDR3 is TGCAGTGCTACCCTTACCGGGACCACTCCCAATGAGCAGTTCTTC.

This clonotype was detected only a few times. A much larger clone differs by one base, so this may be a read error. CDR3 in DNA: TGTGCCAGCAGTTACTCGAGGGAGAGTCCCCCTTACTTAGAAGCTTTCTTT. Translating gives CASSYSRESPPYLEAFF. The J gene is TRBJ1-1, the V gene TRBV6-6; D uncertain. The CDR3 totals 17 residues. Per germline, CDR1 MNHNY and CDR2 SVGAGI (reference sequence). The V end was cut by 0 bases, the J end by 8 bases, with 22 bases between.

This chain links TRBV7-6 with TRBJ1-4; the match to TRBD1 covers 7 bases. The CDR3 has 14 amino acids. Germline lookup yields CDR1 SGHVS and CDR2 FNYEAQ. Trimming cost V 2 bases and J 8 bases; bases outside gene matches: 5. The CDR3 loop is CASSLRGPGEKLFF. The CDR3 DNA reads TGTGCCAGCAGCTTAAGGGGGCCCGGAGAAAAACTGTTTTTT.

This clonotype has just a few counts. The gene calls are TRBV20-1 and TRBJ2-5, with 7 nucleotides matching TRBD1. The CDR3 loop spans 16 amino acids. The germline V gene encodes CDR1 DFQATT and CDR2 SNEGSKA (reference sequence). Germline trimming cut 3 bases from V and 7 bases from J; bases unmatched to any gene: 17. The CDR3 region is CSASVDRTGQTGTQYF. The CDR3 DNA sequence: TGCAGTGCTAGCGTAGATCGGACAGGACAGACGGGGACCCAGTACTTC.

The genes are TRBV4-2 and TRBJ2-1, with 12 bases lining up with TRBD2. The CDR3 is 15 amino acids. V lost 4 bases, J lost 6 bases, and 4 bases stayed unmatched. Per germline, CDR1 LGHNA and CDR2 YNFKEQ. CDR3 coding DNA: TGTGCCAGCAGCCCGACTAGCGGGAGAATCAATGAGCAGTTCTTC. Its protein is CASSPTSGRINEQFF.